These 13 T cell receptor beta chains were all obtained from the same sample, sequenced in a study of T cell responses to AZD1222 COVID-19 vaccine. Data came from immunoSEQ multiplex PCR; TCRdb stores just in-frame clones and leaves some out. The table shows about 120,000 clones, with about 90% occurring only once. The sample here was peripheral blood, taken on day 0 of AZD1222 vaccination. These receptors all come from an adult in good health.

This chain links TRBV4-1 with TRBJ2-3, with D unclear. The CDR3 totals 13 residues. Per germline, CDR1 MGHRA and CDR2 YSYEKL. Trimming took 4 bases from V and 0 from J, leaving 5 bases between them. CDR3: CASSLTSTDTQYF. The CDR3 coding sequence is TGCGCCAGCAGCCTGACTAGCACAGATACGCAGTATTTT.

DNA for the CDR3: TGTGCCAGCAGCCCCGGGACAGGCGGATATGGCTACACCTTC. This translates into CASSPGTGGYGYTF. The J gene is TRBJ1-2, the V gene TRBV7-3, with 8 bases fitting TRBD1. The CDR3 spans 14 residues. V dropped 5 bases and J dropped 5; count of bases not matched to a gene: 7. Germline loops: CDR1 SGHTA, CDR2 FQGTGA.

Written as DNA, the CDR3 is TGTGCCAGCAGCTTAACTTCCGGGACGGCGCCGGTGGCCCAGCATTTT. This encodes CASSLTSGTAPVAQHF. The rearrangement links TRBV11-2 to TRBJ1-5; maybe TRBD1 (5 bases). Trimming stripped 2 bases from V and 11 bases from J, with 22 bases between. The germline CDR1 and CDR2 sequences are SGHAT and FQNNGV. This CDR3 has 16 residues.

The CDR3 sequence: CASSSQGFVAGNTIYF. As DNA, the CDR3 is TGTGCCAGCAGTTCCCAGGGATTTGTGGCTGGAAACACCATATATTTT. The chain couples TRBV6-5 to TRBJ1-3; a weak D match, TRBD1 (5 bases). The CDR3 has 16 residues. The germline V gene has CDR1 MNHEY and CDR2 SVGAGI. The V end lost 4 bases, the J end lost 2 bases, and 15 bases lay between the germline ends.

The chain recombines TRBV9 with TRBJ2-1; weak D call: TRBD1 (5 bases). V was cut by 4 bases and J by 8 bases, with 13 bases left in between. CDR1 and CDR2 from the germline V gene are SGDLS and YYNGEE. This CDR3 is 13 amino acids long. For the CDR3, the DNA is TGTGCCAGCAGCACCCCAGGGCGAGATGAGCAGTTCTTC. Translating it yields CASSTPGRDEQFF. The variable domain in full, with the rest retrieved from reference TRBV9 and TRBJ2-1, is DSGVTQTPKHLITATGQRVTLRCSPRSGDLSVYWYQQSLDQGLQFLIQYYNGEERAKGNILERFSAQQFPDLHSELNLSSLELGDSALYFCASSTPGRDEQFFGPGTRLTVL.

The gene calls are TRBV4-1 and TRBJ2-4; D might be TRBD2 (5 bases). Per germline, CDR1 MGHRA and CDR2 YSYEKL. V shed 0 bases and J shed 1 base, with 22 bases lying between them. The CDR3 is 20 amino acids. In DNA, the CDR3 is TGCGCCAGCAGCCAAGATGGGAAGGGTCGGGATTTAAGCGCCAAAAACATTCAGTACTTC. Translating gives CASSQDGKGRDLSAKNIQYF.

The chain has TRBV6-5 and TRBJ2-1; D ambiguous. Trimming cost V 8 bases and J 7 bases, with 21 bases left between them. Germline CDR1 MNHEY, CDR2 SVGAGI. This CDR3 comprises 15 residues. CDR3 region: CASYARTSMYNEQFF. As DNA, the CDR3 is TGTGCCAGCTACGCCAGAACCAGCATGTATAATGAGCAGTTCTTC.

DNA of the CDR3: TGTGCCAGTGCCCCCGGGGTACTAGCGGGAGAGTACGAGCAGTACTTC. Encoded protein: CASAPGVLAGEYEQYF. V gene TRBV19 combines with J gene TRBJ2-7; 11 positions agree with TRBD2. With V trimmed by 8 bases and J by 4 bases, 13 bases remained unmatched. In germline, CDR1 is LNHDA, CDR2 SQIVND (reference sequence). The CDR3 consists of 16 residues.

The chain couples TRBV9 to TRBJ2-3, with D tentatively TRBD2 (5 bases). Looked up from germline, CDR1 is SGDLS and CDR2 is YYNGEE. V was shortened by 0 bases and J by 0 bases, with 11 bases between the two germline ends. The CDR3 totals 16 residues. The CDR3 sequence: CASSVATGFSTDTQYF. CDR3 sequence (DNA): TGTGCCAGCAGCGTAGCTACGGGGTTCAGCACAGATACGCAGTATTTT. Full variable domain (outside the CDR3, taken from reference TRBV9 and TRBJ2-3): DSGVTQTPKHLITATGQRVTLRCSPRSGDLSVYWYQQSLDQGLQFLIQYYNGEERAKGNILERFSAQQFPDLHSELNLSSLELGDSALYFCASSVATGFSTDTQYFGPGTRLTVL.

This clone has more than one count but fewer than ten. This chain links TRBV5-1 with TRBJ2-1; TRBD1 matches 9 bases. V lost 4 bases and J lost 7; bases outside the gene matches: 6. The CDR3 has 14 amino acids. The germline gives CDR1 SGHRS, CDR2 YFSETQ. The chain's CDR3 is CASSPGQGSNEQFF. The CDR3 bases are TGCGCCAGCAGCCCGGGACAGGGTTCTAATGAGCAGTTCTTC.

This CDR3 is CASSPGTSGDTQYF. The DNA of the CDR3 is TGTGCCAGCAGCCCCGGGACTAGTGGAGATACGCAGTATTTT. The rearrangement joins TRBV11-2 to TRBJ2-3; 8 bases fit TRBD2. J lost 5 bases, V lost 5 bases, and 6 bases had no gene match. The CDR3 runs to 14 residues. Per germline, CDR1 SGHAT and CDR2 FQNNGV.

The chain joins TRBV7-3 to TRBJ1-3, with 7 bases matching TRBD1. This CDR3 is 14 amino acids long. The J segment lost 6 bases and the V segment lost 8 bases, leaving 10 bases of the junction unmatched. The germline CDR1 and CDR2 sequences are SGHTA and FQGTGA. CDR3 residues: CASGPGDRKNTIYF. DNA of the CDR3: TGTGCCAGCGGGCCCGGGGACAGAAAAAACACCATATATTTT. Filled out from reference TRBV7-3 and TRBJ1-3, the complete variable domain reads GAGVSQTPSNKVTEKGKYVELRCDPISGHTALYWYRQSLGQGPEFLIYFQGTGAADDSGLPNDRFFAVRPEGSVSTLKIQRTERGDSAVYLCASGPGDRKNTIYFGEGSWLTVV.

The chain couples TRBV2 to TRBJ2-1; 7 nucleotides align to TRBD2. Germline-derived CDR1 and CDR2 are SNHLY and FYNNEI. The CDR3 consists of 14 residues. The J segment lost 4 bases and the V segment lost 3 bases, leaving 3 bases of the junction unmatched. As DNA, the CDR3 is TGTGCCAGCAGTGAGGCTAGCGGATACAATGAGCAGTTCTTC. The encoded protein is CASSEASGYNEQFF.